Below, 12 T cell receptor beta chains from the same sample are listed, as sequenced in a study of CD8 T cells in ankylosing spondylitis. In TCRdb, the 5' RACE reads were re-called with MiXCR into one record per CDR3 protein. Found here are about 260,000 distinct CDR3 sequences, more than 20% of them singletons; the top ten hold approximately 0.61%. Material: blood, either unsorted or a sorted T cell fraction (not recorded which). These receptors were collected from a male donor with ankylosing spondylitis or in good health (not recorded which).

To note about this clonotype: A much larger clone differs from this one at a single base, so this may be a read error. The CDR3 region has the DNA TGTGCCAGCTCACCGGGGACAACGGGGAACGAGCAGTACTTC. As protein: CASSPGTTGNEQYF. The chain carries TRBV18 and TRBJ2-7; TRBD1 is a possible D gene (6 bases). This CDR3 contains 14 residues. Trimming shortened V by 3 bases and J by 5 bases, and 14 bases separated the two germline ends. Germline lookup yields CDR1 KGHSH and CDR2 LQKENI.

The rearrangement uses TRBV20-1 and TRBJ2-1; 8 bases match TRBD2. The CDR3 is made up of 12 amino acids. Germline CDR1 and CDR2: DFQATT and SNEGSKA (reference sequence). The trim removed 1 base at V and 10 bases at J, leaving 3 bases unmatched. In nucleotides, the CDR3 is TGCAGTGCTAGAGCGCGGGGGGACGAGCAGTTCTTC. It translates to CSARARGDEQFF.

The genes are TRBV7-9 and TRBJ2-3; 7 bases agree with TRBD2. This CDR3 has 16 residues. Germline CDR1 reads SEHNR; CDR2 reads FQNEAQ (reference sequence). J was trimmed by 2 bases and V by 6 bases; bases with no gene match: 11. The CDR3 reads CASSNPPGLTTDTQYF. In nucleotides, the CDR3 is TGTGCCAGCAGTAACCCTCCGGGACTAACCACAGATACGCAGTATTTT.

This clonotype has more than one count but fewer than ten. The chain is built from TRBV11-2 and TRBJ2-1; D remains ambiguous. V lost 2 bases and J lost 2, with 7 bases in between. CDR3 length: 14 residues. Per germline, CDR1 SGHAT and CDR2 FQNNGV. CDR3 nucleotide sequence: TGTGCCAGCAGCTTAACGCCGGCCTACAATGAGCAGTTCTTC. This translates into CASSLTPAYNEQFF.

This clonotype has a count of ten or more. The V and J genes are TRBV20-1 and TRBJ1-6; tentative D call: TRBD1 (6 bases). The germline V gene encodes CDR1 DFQATT and CDR2 SNEGSKA (reference sequence). V was trimmed by 6 bases and J by 4 bases, leaving 13 bases between them. CDR3 length: 14 residues. The CDR3 DNA is TGCAGTGCCTCGGACAGAATGTATAATTCACCCCTCCACTTT. Residues: CSASDRMYNSPLHF.

This clonotype was counted only a few times. The chain carries TRBV20-1 and TRBJ2-7; D perhaps matches TRBD2 (6 bases). The germline CDR1 and CDR2 sequences are DFQATT and SNEGSKA (reference sequence). This CDR3 comprises 15 residues. Between the trimmed V and J ends, which lost 1 base and 0 bases, there was a span of 13 bases. The CDR3 DNA is TGCAGTGCTAGAGGGCTTGCGGGACGCTCCTACGAGCAGTACTTC. Translating gives CSARGLAGRSYEQYF.

The V call is TRBV6-1, the J call TRBJ2-3, with 10 bases matching TRBD1. J was trimmed by 6 bases and V by 9 bases; bases with no gene match: 9. The CDR3 runs to 14 residues. Germline CDR1 reads MNHNS; CDR2 reads SASEGT. CDR3 region: CASLGTGVKDTQYF. CDR3 coding DNA: TGTGCCAGTCTTGGGACAGGGGTGAAGGATACGCAGTATTTT.

V usage is TRBV12-3 or TRBV12-4 and J usage is TRBJ2-3; D is unresolved. The ends were cut back, 4 bases at V and 2 bases at J, with 10 bases in the middle. There are 14 residues in the CDR3. This CDR3 is CASSSDGATDTQYF. The CDR3 nucleotides are TGTGCCAGCAGTTCTGACGGTGCCACAGATACGCAGTATTTT.

This clonotype was detected many times. The chain is built from TRBV12-3 or TRBV12-4 and TRBJ1-5; no clear D. The CDR3 is 17 amino acids. The V gene lost 3 bases and the J gene lost 7 bases, with 22 bases spanning the gap. CDR3 DNA: TGTGCCAGCAGTTTTTGGTCGTGGGAGGGAGGAAACCAGCCCCAGCATTTT. Translation gives CASSFWSWEGGNQPQHF.

A word on this clonotype: A single base separates this from a much larger clone, so it may be a read error. Here the CDR3 reads CAIGGQGQQYF. CDR3 nucleotide sequence: TGTGCCATCGGAGGACAGGGGCAGCAGTACTTC. The chain has TRBV10-3 and TRBJ2-7, with TRBD1 identical over 9 bases. Per the germline V gene, CDR1 is ENHRY and CDR2 is SYGVKD. The CDR3 length is 11 residues. V trimming: 8 bases; J trimming: 8 bases; junction bases outside the gene matches: 4.

This clonotype appeared many times. The genes are TRBV29-1 and TRBJ2-5; 12 nucleotides match TRBD1. The V gene end was trimmed by 7 bases and the J gene end by 5 bases; junction bases not matched to a gene: 5. This CDR3 has 13 residues. CDR1 and CDR2 from the germline V gene are SQVTM and ANQGSEA. CDR3 protein: CSAGTGGFETQYF. The CDR3 bases are TGCAGCGCCGGGACAGGGGGCTTCGAGACCCAGTACTTC.

In its sample, this clonotype was seen a few times. V usage is TRBV2 and J usage is TRBJ2-7, with 12 bases matching TRBD2. The V and J ends lost 5 bases and 4 bases, in that order; junction bases with no gene match: 3. Looked up from germline, CDR1 is SNHLY and CDR2 is FYNNEI. The CDR3 contains 14 residues. For the CDR3, the DNA is TGTGCCAGCAGTCGGACTAGCGGGATATACGAGCAGTACTTC. Protein sequence: CASSRTSGIYEQYF.